The present T cell receptor (beta chain) was sequenced within a study of blood T cell repertoires in COVID-19. Study summary: From the United States, Italy and Spain came samples of acute and convalescent COVID-19. The cDNA or gDNA used as material had been derived from T cells, B-cell-depleted T cells, or PBMCs.

In the original analysis: Reference gene primer amplification yielded estimated nucleated cell counts. Assay: immunoSEQ multiplex PCR; the TCRdb copy retains only in-frame clones and omits some. That table gives V, J and clone size, and the DNA gave D and trimming. Found here are about 260,000 clones, 70% to 85% of them singletons; the top ten hold around 2%. Germline V CDR1 and CDR2: KGHSH, LQKENI. This CDR3 spans 15 amino acids. The trim removed 4 bases at V and 5 bases at J, leaving 8 bases unmatched. Sample: peripheral blood. This receptor was obtained from an elderly woman with acute or convalescent COVID-19. The rearrangement uses TRBV18 and TRBJ1-5, with 7 bases fitting TRBD1. CDR3 region: CASSRGTGTDQPQHF. As DNA, the CDR3 is TGTGCCAGCTCACGGGGAACTGGGACAGATCAGCCCCAGCATTTT.